The 24 T cell receptor beta chains reported below all come from one sample, sequenced in a study of blood T cell repertoires in COVID-19. Clones were read by immunoSEQ multiplex PCR, and TCRdb kept only the in-frame ones, dropping some. In the table there are 200,000 to 250,000 clones, more than 75% of which are singletons. Material for sequencing was peripheral blood. The receptors originated from a man aged 45-60 years with acute or convalescent COVID-19.

V gene TRBV13 combines with J gene TRBJ1-3, with D possibly TRBD1 on 5 matching bases. The V end was cut by 2 bases, the J end by 0 bases, with 14 bases between. The germline CDR1 and CDR2 sequences are PRHDT and FYEKMQ (reference sequence). CDR3 length equals 17 residues. The CDR3 here is CASSLPYRSSSGNTIYF. In nucleotides, the CDR3 is TGTGCCAGCAGCTTACCCTACAGGTCTAGCTCTGGAAACACCATATATTTT. The full variable domain, its missing parts supplied by reference TRBV13 and TRBJ1-3, is AAGVIQSPRHLIKEKRETATLKCYPIPRHDTVYWYQQGPGQDPQFLISFYEKMQSDKGSIPDRFSAQQFSDYHSELNMSSLELGDSALYFCASSLPYRSSSGNTIYFGEGSWLTVV.

This chain connects TRBV30 to TRBJ1-4; D unresolved. CDR3 length: 14 residues. Trimming removed 0 bases at V and 7 bases at J, with 12 bases between. The germline V gene has CDR1 GTSNPN and CDR2 SVGIG (reference sequence). CDR3 protein: CAWSVPAEREKLFF. CDR3 nucleotides: TGTGCCTGGAGTGTACCTGCTGAGCGTGAAAAACTGTTTTTT.

The chain uses TRBV6-1 and TRBJ1-2, with 7 nucleotides matching TRBD1. The junction had 6 bases not matched to a gene; V was cut back by 1 base and J by 7 bases. CDR1 MNHNS and CDR2 SASEGT come from the germline V gene. The CDR3 is 14 residues long. The CDR3 region has the DNA TGTGCCAGCAGTGAAGAGGGGGCCTGGCGTGGCTACACCTTC. The encoded protein is CASSEEGAWRGYTF.

In its sample, this clone was seen a few times. The J gene is TRBJ1-3, the V gene TRBV6-5, with D unresolved. Looked up from germline, CDR1 is MNHEY and CDR2 is SVGAGI. The V gene lost 8 bases and the J gene lost 0 bases, with 14 bases spanning the gap. This CDR3 contains 15 residues. The CDR3 spells CASVSRANSGNTIYF. The CDR3 DNA follows: TGTGCCAGCGTTTCGCGGGCCAACTCTGGAAACACCATATATTTT.

V is TRBV11-1 and J is TRBJ2-5; D perhaps matches TRBD2 (6 bases). V shed 7 bases and J shed 1 base, with 16 bases lying between them. The CDR3 is 15 amino acids. Germline V gives CDR1 SGHAT, CDR2 FQDESV (reference sequence). The CDR3 sequence: CASNPARGGQETQYF. DNA for the CDR3: TGTGCCAGCAACCCAGCGCGGGGCGGCCAAGAGACCCAGTACTTC.

V usage is TRBV6-5 and J usage is TRBJ1-2; maybe TRBD1 (5 bases). Germline-derived CDR1 and CDR2 are MNHEY and SVGAGI. Trimming pared 0 bases from V and 5 bases from J, leaving 16 bases between. The CDR3 totals 16 residues. The CDR3 reads CASSYSPLWGEYGYTF. In nucleotides, the CDR3 is TGTGCCAGCAGTTACTCACCGTTATGGGGGGAATATGGCTACACCTTC.

About this clone: Different DNA sequences within this sample yield the same CDR3. The chain has TRBV6-5 and TRBJ1-1; 9 bases align to TRBD1. Germline V gene sequence: CDR1 MNHEY, CDR2 SVGAGI. The J segment lost 5 bases and the V segment lost 6 bases, leaving 4 bases of the junction unmatched. The CDR3 consists of 13 residues. CDR3 region: CASRGQGGTEAFF. CDR3 sequence (DNA): TGTGCCAGCAGGGGACAGGGAGGGACTGAAGCTTTCTTT.

The chain recombines TRBV18 with TRBJ1-5, with 8 bases identical to TRBD1. Per germline, CDR1 KGHSH and CDR2 LQKENI. V shed 6 bases and J 3 bases; nucleotides not matched to a gene: 10. The CDR3 runs 16 residues. CDR3 DNA: TGTGCCAGCTCCCCGGGAGGACAGGGACTCAATCAGCCCCAGCATTTT. This gives the protein CASSPGGQGLNQPQHF.

This clone was seen a single time. The rearrangement uses TRBV3-1 (or the pseudogene TRBV3-2) and TRBJ1-6; 7 bases map to TRBD1. This CDR3 contains 15 residues. V lost 8 bases to trimming and J lost 7 bases; unmatched junction nucleotides: 11. Germline values: CDR1 LGHDT, CDR2 YNNKEL (reference sequence). CDR3 sequence (DNA): TGTGCCAGCCTACGATCGGACAGGCCCAATTCACCCCTCCACTTT. This sequence encodes CASLRSDRPNSPLHF.

This sequence joins TRBV4-2 and TRBJ1-1; 7 nucleotides match TRBD1. The CDR3 runs 16 residues. CDR1 is LGHNA, CDR2 YNFKEQ, per germline. J was trimmed by 0 bases and V by 0 bases; bases with no gene match: 4. CDR3 sequence (DNA): TGTGCCAGCAGCCAAGATCAGGGGGAGCTGAACACTGAAGCTTTCTTT. It translates to CASSQDQGELNTEAFF.

This clone was seen a handful of times. The genes are TRBV29-1 and TRBJ1-2; the match to TRBD1 covers 12 bases. The V gene's germline CDR1 is SQVTM and CDR2 ANQGSEA. Trimming cost V 6 bases and J 11 bases; bases outside gene matches: 7. The CDR3 length is 12 residues. CDR3 residues: CSVDGTGGAYTF. The CDR3, as DNA: TGCAGCGTCGATGGGACAGGGGGCGCTTACACCTTC.

The gene calls are TRBV3-1 (or the pseudogene TRBV3-2) and TRBJ1-1, with 8 bases fitting TRBD1. CDR1 is LGHDT and CDR2 is YNNKEL in the germline V gene (reference sequence). The CDR3 loop spans 14 amino acids. The V gene end was trimmed by 4 bases and the J gene end by 7 bases; junction bases not matched to a gene: 8. Here the CDR3 reads CASSLRQGIVEAFF. Here the CDR3 DNA reads TGTGCCAGCAGCCTAAGACAGGGGATTGTTGAAGCTTTCTTT.

This chain uses TRBV6-5 with TRBJ2-7; D uncertain. CDR1 is MNHEY and CDR2 is SVGAGI in the germline V gene. With 2 bases removed from V and 6 bases from J, the gap between germline ends came to 14 bases. CDR3 size: 14 residues. CDR3 DNA: TGTGCCAGCAGTTACGGGTCGATAGCTGGCGAGCAGTACTTC. It specifies CASSYGSIAGEQYF.

This chain uses TRBV5-1 with TRBJ1-1; no firm D call. From germline, CDR1 is SGHRS and CDR2 YFSETQ. V lost 0 bases and J lost 0, with 3 bases in between. CDR3 length equals 13 residues. This chain's CDR3 is CASSLGVNTEAFF. The DNA for the CDR3 is TGCGCCAGCAGCTTGGGCGTGAACACTGAAGCTTTCTTT.

The genes are TRBV4-1 and TRBJ1-1; no firm D call. The germline gives CDR1 MGHRA, CDR2 YSYEKL. The CDR3 is 15 residues long. Trimming pared 0 bases from V and 0 bases from J, leaving 8 bases between. CDR3 in DNA: TGCGCCAGCAGCCAAGAACGAGCCATGAACACTGAAGCTTTCTTT. Translated: CASSQERAMNTEAFF.

The rearrangement joins TRBV7-3 to TRBJ1-1; no firm D call. This CDR3 has 13 residues. V lost 0 bases and J lost 0, with 2 bases in between. Per germline, CDR1 SGHTA and CDR2 FQGTGA. The CDR3 region has the DNA TGTGCCAGCAGCTTAACCATGAACACTGAAGCTTTCTTT. As protein: CASSLTMNTEAFF.

CDR3 nucleotides: TGTGCCAGCAGTGAAAGGACAGCCAACACTGAAGCTTTCTTT. This codes for CASSERTANTEAFF. The chain employs TRBV2 and TRBJ1-1, with D perhaps TRBD1 (6 bases). Germline V gene sequence: CDR1 SNHLY, CDR2 FYNNEI. Between the trimmed V and J ends, which lost 2 bases and 2 bases, there was a span of 9 bases. This CDR3 spans 14 amino acids.

The table lists this clone with a count of one. V is TRBV6-1 and J is TRBJ2-5, with unresolved D. Germline V gene lookup returns CDR1 MNHNS and CDR2 SASEGT. There are 13 residues in the CDR3. The V and J ends lost 1 base and 1 base respectively, with 4 bases between them. In nucleotides, the CDR3 is TGTGCCAGCAGTGAAGAGCCCCAAGAGACCCAGTACTTC. Its translation is CASSEEPQETQYF.

The V gene is TRBV29-1, the J gene TRBJ1-6; no reliable D call. Trimming removed 4 bases from V and 10 bases from J, with 11 bases in between. Germline lookup yields CDR1 SQVTM and CDR2 ANQGSEA. CDR3 length: 12 residues. CDR3 residues: CSVGEGGSPLHF. In DNA form, the CDR3 reads TGCAGCGTTGGGGAGGGAGGGTCACCCCTCCACTTT.

V and J are TRBV11-3 and TRBJ2-1; 7 bases are a match to TRBD2. Looked up from germline, CDR1 is SGHNT and CDR2 is YENEEA. The CDR3 has 13 residues. V shed 6 bases and J 7 bases; nucleotides not matched to a gene: 6. The CDR3 loop reads CASSGRGRNEQFF. The CDR3 DNA is TGTGCCAGCAGTGGGAGGGGTCGGAATGAGCAGTTCTTC.

This sequence joins TRBV18 and TRBJ2-1; D possibly corresponds to TRBD1 (6 bases). The germline gives CDR1 KGHSH, CDR2 LQKENI. The V gene lost 2 bases and the J gene lost 6 bases, with 14 bases spanning the gap. The CDR3 covers 15 residues. The CDR3 bases are TGTGCCAGCTCACCAGCCGAGGGGGTGGGCAATGAGCAGTTCTTC. This encodes CASSPAEGVGNEQFF.

The J gene is TRBJ1-5, the V gene TRBV6-6; tentative D call: TRBD1 (5 bases). This CDR3 is 14 amino acids long. Germline values: CDR1 MNHNY, CDR2 SVGAGI (reference sequence). Trimming took 5 bases from V and 3 from J, leaving 11 bases between them. CDR3 DNA sequence: TGTGCCAGCAGTAAGACAGCGTTCAATCAGCCCCAGCATTTT. This codes for CASSKTAFNQPQHF.

The rearrangement joins TRBV29-1 to TRBJ2-2; no definite D call. CDR1 SQVTM and CDR2 ANQGSEA come from the germline V gene. Trimming removed 4 bases at V and 6 bases at J, with 6 bases between. The CDR3 is 11 amino acids. In DNA, the CDR3 is TGCAGCGTTGTGAGTCCCGGGGAGCTGTTTTTT. Protein product: CSVVSPGELFF.

The chain employs TRBV5-4 and TRBJ2-7; 10 bases map to TRBD2. V lost 4 bases to trimming and J lost 5 bases; unmatched junction nucleotides: 9. The CDR3 has 15 residues. CDR1 and CDR2 from the germline V gene are SGHNT and YYREEE (reference sequence). The CDR3 region has the DNA TGTGCCAGCAGCGCGACCTCTAGCGGGGGCCACGAGCAGTACTTC. Translating it yields CASSATSSGGHEQYF. The full variable domain, in which reference TRBV5-4 and TRBJ2-7 provide the parts outside the CDR3, is ETGVTQSPTHLIKTRGQQVTLRCSSQSGHNTVSWYQQALGQGPQFIFQYYREEENGRGNFPPRFSGLQFPNYSSELNVNALELDDSALYLCASSATSSGGHEQYFGPGTRLTVT.